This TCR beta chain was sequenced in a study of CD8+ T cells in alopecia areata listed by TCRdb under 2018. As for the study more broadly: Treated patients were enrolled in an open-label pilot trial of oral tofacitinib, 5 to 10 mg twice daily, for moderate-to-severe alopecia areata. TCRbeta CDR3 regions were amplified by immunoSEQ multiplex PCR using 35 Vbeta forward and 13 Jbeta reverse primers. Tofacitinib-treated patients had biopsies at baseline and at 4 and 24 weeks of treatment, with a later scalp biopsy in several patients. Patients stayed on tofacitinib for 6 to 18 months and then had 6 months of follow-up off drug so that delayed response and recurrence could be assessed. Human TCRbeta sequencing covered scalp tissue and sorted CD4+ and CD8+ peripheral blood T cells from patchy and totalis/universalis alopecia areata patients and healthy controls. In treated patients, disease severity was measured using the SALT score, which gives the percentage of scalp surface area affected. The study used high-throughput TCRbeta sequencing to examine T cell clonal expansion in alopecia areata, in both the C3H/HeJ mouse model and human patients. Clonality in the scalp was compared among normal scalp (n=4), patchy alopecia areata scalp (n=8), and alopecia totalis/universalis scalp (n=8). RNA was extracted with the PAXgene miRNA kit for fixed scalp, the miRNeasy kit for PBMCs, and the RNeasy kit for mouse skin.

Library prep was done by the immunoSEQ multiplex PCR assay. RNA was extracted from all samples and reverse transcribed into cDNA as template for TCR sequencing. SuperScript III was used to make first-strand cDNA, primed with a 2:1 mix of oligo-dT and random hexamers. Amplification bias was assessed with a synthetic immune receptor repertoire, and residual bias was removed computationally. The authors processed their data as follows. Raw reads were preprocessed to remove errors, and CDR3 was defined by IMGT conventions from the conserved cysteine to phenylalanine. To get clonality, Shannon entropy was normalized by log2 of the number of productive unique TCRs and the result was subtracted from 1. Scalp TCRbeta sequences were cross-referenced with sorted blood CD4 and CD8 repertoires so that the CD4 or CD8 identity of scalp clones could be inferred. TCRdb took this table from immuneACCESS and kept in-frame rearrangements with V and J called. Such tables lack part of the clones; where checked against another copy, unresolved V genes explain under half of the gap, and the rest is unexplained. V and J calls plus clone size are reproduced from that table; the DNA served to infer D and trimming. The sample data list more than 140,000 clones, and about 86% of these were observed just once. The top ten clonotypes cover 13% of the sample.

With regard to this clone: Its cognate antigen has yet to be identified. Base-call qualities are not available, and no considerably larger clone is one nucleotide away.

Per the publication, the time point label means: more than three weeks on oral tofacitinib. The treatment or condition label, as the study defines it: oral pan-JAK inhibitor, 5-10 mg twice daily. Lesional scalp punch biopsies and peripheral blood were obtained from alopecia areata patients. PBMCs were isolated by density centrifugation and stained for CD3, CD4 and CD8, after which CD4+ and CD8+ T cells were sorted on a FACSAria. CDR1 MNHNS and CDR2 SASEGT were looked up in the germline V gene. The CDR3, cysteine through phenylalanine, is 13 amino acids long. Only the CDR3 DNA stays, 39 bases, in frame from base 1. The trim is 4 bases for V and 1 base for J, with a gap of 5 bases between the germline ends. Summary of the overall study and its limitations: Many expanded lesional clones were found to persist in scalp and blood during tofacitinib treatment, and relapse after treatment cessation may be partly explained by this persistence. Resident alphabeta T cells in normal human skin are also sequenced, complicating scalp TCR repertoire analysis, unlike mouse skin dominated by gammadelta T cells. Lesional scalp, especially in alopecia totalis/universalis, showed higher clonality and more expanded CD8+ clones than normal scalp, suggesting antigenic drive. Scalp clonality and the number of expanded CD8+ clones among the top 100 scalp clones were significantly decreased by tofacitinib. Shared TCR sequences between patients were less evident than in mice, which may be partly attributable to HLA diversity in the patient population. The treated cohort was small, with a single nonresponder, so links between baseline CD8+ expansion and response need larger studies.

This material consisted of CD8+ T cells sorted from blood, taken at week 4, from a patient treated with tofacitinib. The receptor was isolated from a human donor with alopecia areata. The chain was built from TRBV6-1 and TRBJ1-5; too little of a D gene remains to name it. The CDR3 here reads CASSANSNQPQHF. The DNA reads TGTGCCAGCAGTGCAAACAGCAATCAGCCCCAGCATTTT.